Listed below are T cell receptor beta chains from one sample, sequenced in a study of blood T cell repertoires in COVID-19. The data were produced by immunoSEQ multiplex PCR, yet TCRdb's version contains in-frame clones alone and is incomplete. The sample carries under 300,000 clones, about 90% recorded once. The specimen was peripheral blood. The receptor source for this set is a woman aged 30 to 39 with COVID-19, enrolled during active disease. Each CDR3 is given with its conserved first and last residue. A D gene is named only where the DNA matches it firmly. Size tells how often a clone was seen (once, few, many) or the class of an expanded clone, and some rows leave it out.

cdr3_nt cdr3_aa clone_size d_call j_call v_call
TGCGCCAGCGGGACAGAGATTAATGAAAAACTGTTTTTT CASGTEINEKLFF . TRBD1 TRBJ1-4 TRBV10-1
TGTGCCACCCCAACAGTCACCGGGGAGCTGTTTTTT CATPTVTGELFF . . TRBJ2-2 TRBV19
TGCGCCAGCAGCCCTATAAAGAACTATGGCTACACCTTC CASSPIKNYGYTF . . TRBJ1-2 TRBV4-1
TGCGCCAGCAGCTTGACGGAGAGTGGAAACACCATATATTTT CASSLTESGNTIYF . . TRBJ1-3 TRBV5-1
TGTGCCAGTAGTACCGGGACAGGGGTCGACGAGCAGTACTTC CASSTGTGVDEQYF . TRBD1 TRBJ2-7 TRBV19
TGCAGCGGCGAGCCGGGACTCACCGACACAGATACGCAGTATTTT CSGEPGLTDTDTQYF . . TRBJ2-3 TRBV29-1
TGTGCCAGCAGCCAAGGCGGGGTAACGGACTATGGCTACACCTTC CASSQGGVTDYGYTF . . TRBJ1-2 TRBV4-2
TGCGCCAGCAGCTTCGCGGGGGCGGGAGATACGCAGTATTTT CASSFAGAGDTQYF . . TRBJ2-3 TRBV5-1
TGTGCCAGCAGCTCCGAAGATAGTGAAACGGACACTGAAGCTTTCTTT CASSSEDSETDTEAFF . . TRBJ1-1 TRBV5-4
TGTGCCAGCAGCTTAGCGTGGCAGAACGTCAATGAAAAACTGTTTTTT CASSLAWQNVNEKLFF . . TRBJ1-4 TRBV7-8
TGTGCCAGCAGCCAGAGGGTAGGGGGGGCCCCTCGGGGCACTGAAGCTTTCTTT CASSQRVGGAPRGTEAFF . . TRBJ1-1 TRBV4-2
TGTGCCAGCAGTTTTGGGACAGACTACGAGCAGTACTTC CASSFGTDYEQYF . TRBD1 TRBJ2-7 TRBV7-9
TGTGCCTGGGGAGCCGTGGAGGAGGGAAGCACAGATACGCAGTATTTT CAWGAVEEGSTDTQYF . . TRBJ2-3 TRBV30
TGTGCCAGTAGTATATCTAGCGGGGGTAGCACAGATACGCAGTATTTT CASSISSGGSTDTQYF . TRBD2 TRBJ2-3 TRBV19
TGTGCCATCAGTGACGACAGGGGGGGGATCTATGGCTACACCTTC CAISDDRGGIYGYTF once TRBD1 TRBJ1-2 TRBV10-3
TGTGCCACCAGCCCTGAACGGGGACTGCCCCGGGAGACCCAGTACTTC CATSPERGLPRETQYF . . TRBJ2-5 TRBV24-1
TGTGCCAGCAGCGAAGGTCGCCGGGACAGTGACTACGAGCAGTACTTC CASSEGRRDSDYEQYF . TRBD1 TRBJ2-7 TRBV11-2
TGTGCCAGCAGCTTCCACAGGGTCACGTCAGATACGCAGTATTTT CASSFHRVTSDTQYF . . TRBJ2-3 TRBV7-9
TGTGCTAGTGGTTTGGTACTCGGACTAGCGGCCACAGATACGCAGTATTTT CASGLVLGLAATDTQYF . TRBD2 TRBJ2-3 TRBV12-5
TGCGCCAGCAGGGAGTGGCAGGGCGTAGGCTACGAGCAGTACTTC CASREWQGVGYEQYF once . TRBJ2-7 TRBV5-1
TGTGCCAGCAGCCTTCCGGGACAGGGGGGTAGTGAAGCTTTCTTT CASSLPGQGGSEAFF once TRBD1 TRBJ1-1 TRBV3-1/TRBV3-2
TGCGCCAGCAGCCCTGGGACTAGCGGGGTCCTCCAAGAGACCCAGTACTTC CASSPGTSGVLQETQYF . TRBD2 TRBJ2-5 TRBV5-1
TGTGCCAGCAGTCCAAGACAGGGAAAGCTCGAAGCTTTCTTT CASSPRQGKLEAFF . TRBD1 TRBJ1-1 TRBV27
TGTGCCAGCAGCTTGGCAGGGACTAACTATGGCTACACCTTC CASSLAGTNYGYTF . . TRBJ1-2 TRBV11-2
TGTGCCAGCAGTTTAAATCCGGGTTTGTACTATGGCTACACCTTC CASSLNPGLYYGYTF once . TRBJ1-2 TRBV27
TGTGCCAGCAGCCAAGATCTCACTCCGGGTCAGCCCCAGCATTTT CASSQDLTPGQPQHF . . TRBJ1-5 TRBV4-2
TGTGCCAGCAGCGATGTCAGGGGGTGGTCCTACAATGAGCAGTTCTTC CASSDVRGWSYNEQFF . TRBD1 TRBJ2-1 TRBV2
TGTGCCAGCAGTTTCTACAGGGGTGAAAAACTGTTTTTT CASSFYRGEKLFF . TRBD1 TRBJ1-4 TRBV6-6
TGTGCCAGCAGCTATACTAGCGGCACTTTCGAGACCCAGTACTTC CASSYTSGTFETQYF . TRBD2 TRBJ2-5 TRBV11-2
TGTGCCAGTAGTATACCGACACCGAATCAGCCCCAGCATTTT CASSIPTPNQPQHF . . TRBJ1-5 TRBV19
TGTGCCAGTAGTATTTGGACAGAACCCGCGGATACGCAGTATTTT CASSIWTEPADTQYF few . TRBJ2-3 TRBV19
TGCGCCAGCAGCCTGGGGACTAGCGGGGGCTCCTACAATGAGCAGTTCTTC CASSLGTSGGSYNEQFF . TRBD2 TRBJ2-1 TRBV4-1